One and the same sample provided the 16 T cell receptor beta chains below, sequenced in a study of response to subunit inactivated influenza vaccine. TCRdb processed the RT-PCR reads anew with MiXCR; each CDR3 protein has one entry. The data show about 520,000 distinct CDR3 sequences, 25% seen once. Sequenced material: CD4+ T cells sorted from PBMCs, taken approximately 5 days after vaccination. The receptors stem from a man between 45 and 60 years old who received an inactivated influenza vaccine.

A few counts support this clonotype. The chain recombines TRBV2 with TRBJ2-7; D is unresolved. V was pared by 6 bases and J by 2 bases, with 14 bases between. CDR3 size: 14 residues. Germline assignment: CDR1 SNHLY and CDR2 FYNNEI. The CDR3 DNA reads as TGTGCCAGCAGACCACTCGGCGGCACCTACGAGCAGTACTTC. Its translation: CASRPLGGTYEQYF.

CDR3 in DNA: TGTGCCAGCAGCTGGGGGACAGGGGGTAGCACAGATACGCAGTATTTT. It yields the protein CASSWGTGGSTDTQYF. The V and J genes are TRBV7-2 and TRBJ2-3, with TRBD1 matching 11 bases. With V trimmed by 4 bases and J by 0 bases, 3 bases remained unmatched. The CDR3 totals 16 residues. Looked up from germline, CDR1 is SGHTA and CDR2 is FQGNSA.

The chain joins TRBV7-8 to TRBJ1-1; D not certain. Trimming took 5 bases from V and 11 from J, leaving 6 bases between them. Germline V gene sequence: CDR1 SGHVS, CDR2 FQNEAQ. There are 9 residues in the CDR3. CDR3 coding DNA: TGTGCCAGCAGCCCACTTGCTTTCTTT. It is translated as CASSPLAFF.

The rearrangement joins TRBV11-2 to TRBJ1-3, with unresolved D. The CDR3 is 17 amino acids. CDR1 SGHAT and CDR2 FQNNGV come from the germline V gene. The V end lost 0 bases, the J end lost 0 bases, and 12 bases lay between the germline ends. As DNA, the CDR3 is TGTGCCAGCAGCTTAGATCGGCTAAGGGACTCTGGAAACACCATATATTTT. Translation: CASSLDRLRDSGNTIYF.

There are a few counts of this clonotype. The rearrangement joins TRBV7-9 to TRBJ2-2; TRBD1 agrees at 10 bases. There are 16 residues in the CDR3. Germline CDR1 and CDR2: SEHNR and FQNEAQ (reference sequence). The V segment lost 4 bases and the J segment 1 base; nucleotides outside the gene matches: 3. CDR3 in DNA: TGTGCCAGCAGCTCTGGGGACAGGGGGAACACCGGGGAGCTGTTTTTT. Residues: CASSSGDRGNTGELFF.

This clonotype occurred a few times. J is TRBJ2-2 and V is TRBV7-6; D is undetermined. The CDR3 runs 15 residues. The germline CDR1 and CDR2 sequences are SGHVS and FNYEAQ. V lost 3 bases, J lost 2 bases, and 10 bases lay in between. The CDR3 DNA sequence: TGTGCCAGCAGCTTTGGGCTTATTAACACCGGGGAGCTGTTTTTT. This sequence encodes CASSFGLINTGELFF.

This clonotype occurred a few times. The chain couples TRBV29-1 to TRBJ1-1; maybe TRBD1 (5 bases). The V gene lost 1 base and the J gene lost 1 base, with 10 bases spanning the gap. This CDR3 has 14 amino acids. Germline CDR1 reads SQVTM; CDR2 reads ANQGSEA. As DNA, the CDR3 is TGCAGCGTTGAAGGGGGCTGGGAGAACACTGAAGCTTTCTTT. Amino acids: CSVEGGWENTEAFF.

This clonotype was recorded a few times. This chain joins TRBV20-1 and TRBJ2-7; D may be TRBD2 (6 bases). Trimming left V 3 bases short and J 5 bases short, with 11 bases between. CDR1 is DFQATT and CDR2 is SNEGSKA in the germline V gene (reference sequence). The CDR3 is 12 residues long. CDR3 nucleotides: TGCAGTGCTAGCCGGGAGACCCACGAGCAGTACTTC. Translating gives CSASRETHEQYF.

The rearrangement links TRBV4-3 to TRBJ2-1; the match to TRBD2 covers 13 bases. The V gene end was trimmed by 6 bases and the J gene end by 5 bases; junction bases not matched to a gene: 4. Germline V CDR1 and CDR2: LGHNA, YSLEER. The CDR3 runs 15 residues. In DNA form, the CDR3 reads TGCGCCAGCAGACCCGGGACTAGCGGGAACAATGAGCAGTTCTTC. This sequence encodes CASRPGTSGNNEQFF.

This clonotype has a single count. This chain uses TRBV4-2 with TRBJ2-6; D is undetermined. Germline CDR1 reads LGHNA; CDR2 reads YNFKEQ. The V and J ends lost 1 base and 2 bases respectively, with 6 bases between them. The CDR3 runs to 15 residues. This CDR3 reads CASSQGGTGANVLTF. CDR3 in DNA: TGTGCCAGCAGCCAAGGGGGTACTGGGGCCAACGTCCTGACTTTC.

V gene TRBV6-2 or TRBV6-3 combines with J gene TRBJ1-5; 9 nucleotides align to TRBD1. The germline gives CDR1 MNHEY, CDR2 SVGEGT. J was trimmed by 6 bases and V by 6 bases; bases with no gene match: 9. The CDR3 extends over 15 amino acids. For the CDR3, the DNA is TGTGCCAGCAGAGATACAGGGGGCTTAGGTCAGCCCCAGCATTTT. Its translation: CASRDTGGLGQPQHF.

This clonotype was observed at least ten times. This rearrangement joins TRBV20-1 to TRBJ2-5, with D perhaps matching TRBD2 (6 bases). Looked up from germline, CDR1 is DFQATT and CDR2 is SNEGSKA (reference sequence). Trimming left V 4 bases short and J 1 base short, with 13 bases between. The CDR3 runs to 14 residues. As DNA, the CDR3 is TGCAGTGCTAACCTAGCGCCAATCCAAGAGACCCAGTACTTC. It encodes CSANLAPIQETQYF.

There are many counts of this clonotype. The gene calls are TRBV5-5 and TRBJ1-3; D is undetermined. The V and J ends lost 3 bases and 4 bases respectively, with 5 bases between them. Germline lookup yields CDR1 SGHKS and CDR2 YYEKEE (reference sequence). CDR3 length: 12 residues. The CDR3 is CASSSKGNTIYF. In nucleotides, the CDR3 is TGTGCCAGCAGCTCTAAAGGAAACACCATATATTTT.

The genes are TRBV18 and TRBJ2-5; TRBD1 matches at 8 bases. The CDR3 is 16 residues long. V lost 3 bases, J lost 4 bases, and 10 bases stayed unmatched. Germline values: CDR1 KGHSH, CDR2 LQKENI. The DNA for the CDR3 is TGTGCCAGCTCACCGACTGGACAGGGACTTGGAGAGACCCAGTACTTC. Its protein is CASSPTGQGLGETQYF.

This clonotype has only a few counts. This chain joins TRBV12-3 or TRBV12-4 and TRBJ1-4; D is unclear. The CDR3 has 14 residues. Trimming stripped 1 base from V and 7 bases from J, with 10 bases between. The CDR3, as DNA: TGTGCCAGCAGTTTAGGGGTGACGGGTGAAAAACTGTTTTTT. Its translation: CASSLGVTGEKLFF.

The chain is built from TRBV3-1 and TRBJ2-3; 13 positions match TRBD2. CDR3 length equals 16 residues. V was pared by 4 bases and J by 5 bases, with 6 bases of the junction left unmatched. Germline CDR1 and CDR2: LGHDT and YNNKEL (reference sequence). In DNA form, the CDR3 reads TGTGCCAGCAGCCGAAGACTAGCGGGGGGTGGAGATACGCAGTATTTT. Translating it yields CASSRRLAGGGDTQYF.